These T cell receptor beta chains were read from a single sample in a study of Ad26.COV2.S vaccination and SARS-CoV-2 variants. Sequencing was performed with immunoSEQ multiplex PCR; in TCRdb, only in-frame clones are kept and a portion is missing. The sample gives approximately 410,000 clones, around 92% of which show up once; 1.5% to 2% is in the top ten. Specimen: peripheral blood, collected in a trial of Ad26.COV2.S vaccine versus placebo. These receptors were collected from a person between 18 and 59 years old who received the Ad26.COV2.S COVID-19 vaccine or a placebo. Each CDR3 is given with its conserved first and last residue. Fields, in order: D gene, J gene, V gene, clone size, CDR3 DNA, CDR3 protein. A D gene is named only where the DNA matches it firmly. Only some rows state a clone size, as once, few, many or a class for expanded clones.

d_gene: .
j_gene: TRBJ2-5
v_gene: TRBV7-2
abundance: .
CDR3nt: TGTGCCAGCAGCTTAGTATCGAACGGGGGGCCTCAAGAGACCCAGTACTTC
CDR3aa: CASSLVSNGGPQETQYF

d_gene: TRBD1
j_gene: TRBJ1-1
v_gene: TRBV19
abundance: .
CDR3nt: TGTGCCAGTAGTATTGACCAGGGGGCTGGGTCGGCTTTCTTT
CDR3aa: CASSIDQGAGSAFF

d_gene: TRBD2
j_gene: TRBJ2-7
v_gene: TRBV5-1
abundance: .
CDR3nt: TGCGCCAGCAGCTTGAGCGGGGGGGCTTTCCACGAGCAGTACTTC
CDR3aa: CASSLSGGAFHEQYF

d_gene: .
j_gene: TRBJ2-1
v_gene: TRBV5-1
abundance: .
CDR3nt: TGCGCCAGCAGCCCTCACCGGGGAGAGCAGTTCTTC
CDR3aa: CASSPHRGEQFF

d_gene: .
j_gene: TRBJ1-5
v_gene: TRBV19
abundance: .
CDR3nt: TGTGCCAGTAGTATTTTACAGCTGGGCAATCAGCCCCAGCATTTT
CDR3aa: CASSILQLGNQPQHF

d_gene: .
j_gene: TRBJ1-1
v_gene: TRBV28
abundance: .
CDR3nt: TGTGCCAGCAGTGTCATCGACAGGTTGAACACTGAAGCTTTCTTT
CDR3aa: CASSVIDRLNTEAFF

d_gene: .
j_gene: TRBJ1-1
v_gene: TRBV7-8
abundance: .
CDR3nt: TGTGCCAGCAGTAAGACACAAAACACTGAAGCTTTCTTT
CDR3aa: CASSKTQNTEAFF

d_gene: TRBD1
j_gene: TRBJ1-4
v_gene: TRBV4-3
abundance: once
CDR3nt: TGCGCCAGCAGCCAGAACCAGGGAACAGGGGGCATTGGGGAAAAACTGTTTTTT
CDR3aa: CASSQNQGTGGIGEKLFF

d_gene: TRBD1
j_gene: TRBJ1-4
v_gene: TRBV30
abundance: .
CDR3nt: TGTGCCTGGAGTGCGACAGGGGTTAAACTGTTTTTT
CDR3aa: CAWSATGVKLFF

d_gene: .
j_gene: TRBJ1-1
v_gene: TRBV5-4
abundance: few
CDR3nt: TGTGCCAGCAGCTTGGGGCAGGATAGGGATAACACTGAAGCTTTCTTT
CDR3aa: CASSLGQDRDNTEAFF

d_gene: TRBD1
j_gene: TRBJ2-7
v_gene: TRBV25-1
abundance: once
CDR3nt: TGTGCCAGCAGTGGGGACAGGGTTTCCTACGAGCAGTACTTC
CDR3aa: CASSGDRVSYEQYF

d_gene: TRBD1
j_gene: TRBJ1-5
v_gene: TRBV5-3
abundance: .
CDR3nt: TGTGCCAGAAGCCTAACGGACAGGGGGCATCAGCCCCAGCATTTT
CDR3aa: CARSLTDRGHQPQHF

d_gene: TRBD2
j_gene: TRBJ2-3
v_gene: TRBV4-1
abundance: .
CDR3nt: TGCGCCAGCAGCCCGCCCCCTCCGCGGGGGGTAGGAGATACGCAGTATTTT
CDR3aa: CASSPPPPRGVGDTQYF

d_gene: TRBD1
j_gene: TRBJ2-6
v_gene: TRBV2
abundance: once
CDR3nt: TGTGCCAGCCAGGGACAGGGATTTATACGGTCTGGGGCCAACGTCCTGACTTTC
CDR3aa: CASQGQGFIRSGANVLTF

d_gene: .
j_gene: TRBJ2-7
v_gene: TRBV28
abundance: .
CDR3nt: TGTGCCAGCAGCCCTCCCCCCCCATCGGATGAGCAGTACTTC
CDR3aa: CASSPPPPSDEQYF

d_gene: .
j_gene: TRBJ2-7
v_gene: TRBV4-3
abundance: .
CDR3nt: TGCGCCAGCAGCCAAGATCGGGTTGGGGCTTACGAGCAGTACTTC
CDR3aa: CASSQDRVGAYEQYF

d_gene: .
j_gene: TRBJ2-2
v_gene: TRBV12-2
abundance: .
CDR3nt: TGTGCAAGTCGGCTTCCTCGGACAGGGAGAGACACCGGGGAGCTGTTTTTT
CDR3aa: CASRLPRTGRDTGELFF

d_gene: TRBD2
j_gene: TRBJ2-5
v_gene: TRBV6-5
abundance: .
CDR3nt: TGTGCCAGTAGATTCGGGGGGCAAGAGACCCAGTACTTC
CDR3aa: CASRFGGQETQYF

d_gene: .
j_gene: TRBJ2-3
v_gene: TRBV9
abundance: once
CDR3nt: TGTGCCAGCAGCGGACCTGAAGATACGCAGTATTTT
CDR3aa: CASSGPEDTQYF

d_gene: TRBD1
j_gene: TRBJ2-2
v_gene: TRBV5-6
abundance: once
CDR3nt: TGTGCCAGCAGCTTCTGGACAGGCTTGAACACCGGGGAGCTGTTTTTT
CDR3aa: CASSFWTGLNTGELFF

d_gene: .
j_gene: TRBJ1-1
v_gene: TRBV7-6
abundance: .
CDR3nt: TGTGCCAGCAGCCCTCTTCCCGGGTCTGAAGCTTTCTTT
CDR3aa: CASSPLPGSEAFF

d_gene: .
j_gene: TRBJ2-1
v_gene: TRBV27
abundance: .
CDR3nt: TGTGCCAGCAGTTTACCAGGAAGAGGAGAGCAGTTCTTC
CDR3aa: CASSLPGRGEQFF

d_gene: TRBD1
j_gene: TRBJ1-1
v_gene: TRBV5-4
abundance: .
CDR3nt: TGTGCCAGCAGTTATGACAGGGTGGTCACTGAAGCTTTCTTT
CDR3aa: CASSYDRVVTEAFF

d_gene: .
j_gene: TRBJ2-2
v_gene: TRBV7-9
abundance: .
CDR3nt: TGTGCCAGCAGCGAACGATACTCAGGGGGGTCCGGGGAGCTGTTTTTT
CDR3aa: CASSERYSGGSGELFF

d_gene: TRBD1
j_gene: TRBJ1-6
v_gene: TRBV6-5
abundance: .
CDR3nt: TGTGCCAGCAGTTGGGACAGGGGTAATTCACCCCTCCACTTT
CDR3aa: CASSWDRGNSPLHF

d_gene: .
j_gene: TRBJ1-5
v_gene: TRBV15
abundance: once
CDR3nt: TGTGCCACCAGCCGTTCCTGGCGGGGCATCGGGTTTCAGCCCCAGCATTTT
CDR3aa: CATSRSWRGIGFQPQHF

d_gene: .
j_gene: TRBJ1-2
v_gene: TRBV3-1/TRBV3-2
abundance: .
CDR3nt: TGTGCCAGCAGCCAGGGTTGGGGGGCGCGGGGCTACACCTTC
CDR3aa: CASSQGWGARGYTF

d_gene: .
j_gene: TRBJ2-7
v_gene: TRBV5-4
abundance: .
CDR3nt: TGTGCCAGCAGCTTGAAGGGCTACGAGCAGTACTTC
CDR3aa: CASSLKGYEQYF

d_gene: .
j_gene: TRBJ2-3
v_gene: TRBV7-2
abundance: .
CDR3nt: TGTGCCAGCAGCTTAGCTAGCGAGCGCACAGATACGCAGTATTTT
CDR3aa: CASSLASERTDTQYF

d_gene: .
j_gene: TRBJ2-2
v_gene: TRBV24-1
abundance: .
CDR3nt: TGTGCCACCAGTGATGCGGACAAGAACACCGGGGAGCTGTTTTTT
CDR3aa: CATSDADKNTGELFF

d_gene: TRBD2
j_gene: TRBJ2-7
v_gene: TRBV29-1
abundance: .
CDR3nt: TGCAGCGTTGGAGGGACTAGCGGGGCCTACGAGCAGTACTTC
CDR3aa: CSVGGTSGAYEQYF

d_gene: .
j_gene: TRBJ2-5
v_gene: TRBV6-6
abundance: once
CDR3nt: TGTGCCAGCAGTTACTCGAGAGAGACCCAGTACTTC
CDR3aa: CASSYSRETQYF

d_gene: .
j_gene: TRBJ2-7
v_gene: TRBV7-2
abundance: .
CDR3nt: TGTGCCAGCAGCCGGACCGGGACCGAGGAGGAGCAGTACTTC
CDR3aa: CASSRTGTEEEQYF